A single sample gave rise to the 20 T cell receptor beta chains below, sequenced in a study of regulatory T cells in long-lasting Graves disease. Noted time point: newly diagnosed GD, antithyroid drugs for less than 3 months. Scientists built the TCR library using RNA that was extracted from PBMCs. In building TCR beta libraries, iRepertoire HTBI primers were used together with Arm-PCR of CDR3 regions. TCRdb called the multiplex PCR reads again in MiXCR, with one record for every CDR3 protein. The sample includes some 600,000 distinct CDR3 sequences, about 15% seen only once; the top ten take around 13%. These data were likewise used in another study, on T cells in Graves' hyperthyroidism and ophthalmopathy.

The sample consisted of peripheral blood mononuclear cells (PBMCs), taken at new diagnosis, from a patient treated with antithyroid drugs. The receptor source for this set is a man aged 18 to 29 with Graves disease.

In this sample, this clonotype turned up many times. This chain uses TRBV28 with TRBJ2-7, with 8 bases lining up with TRBD2. CDR3 size: 15 residues. Germline trimming cut 6 bases from V and 8 bases from J; bases unmatched to any gene: 15. CDR1 is MDHEN and CDR2 is SYDVKM in the germline V gene. CDR3 sequence reads: CASRDTGTSADKQYF. CDR3 nucleotides: TGTGCCAGCAGAGACACCGGGACTAGTGCTGACAAGCAGTACTTC.

This clonotype occurred many times. V is TRBV2 and J is TRBJ1-3, with a tentative D call TRBD1 (5 bases). From germline, CDR1 is SNHLY and CDR2 FYNNEI. This CDR3 is 16 amino acids long. The V and J ends lost 3 bases and 0 bases respectively, with 12 bases between them. CDR3 bases: TGTGCCAGCAGTGAGGGGCGGGGCCTCTCTGGAAACACCATATATTTT. Its protein is CASSEGRGLSGNTIYF.

A note on this clonotype: A read error may account for a junction end that differs from germline. The J gene is TRBJ2-1, the V gene TRBV6-9; perhaps TRBD1 as D (5 bases). This CDR3 has 11 amino acids. The germline V gene encodes CDR1 MNHGY and CDR2 SVAAGI. The CDR3 DNA reads as TGTGCCAGCGGTTACCGACAGGAGCAGTTCTTC. Protein: CASGYRQEQFF.

This clonotype was counted ten times or more. The J gene is TRBJ2-1, the V gene TRBV2; 8 bases align to TRBD2. CDR1 and CDR2 from the germline V gene are SNHLY and FYNNEI. The CDR3 extends over 14 amino acids. J was trimmed by 0 bases and V by 10 bases; bases with no gene match: 5. The CDR3 spells CATRSGSSYNEQFF. CDR3 nucleotides: TGTGCCACCCGGAGCGGGAGCTCCTACAATGAGCAGTTCTTC.

At least ten counts were recorded for this clonotype. CDR3 sequence reads: CASSLKGTGYSQETQYF. The DNA of the CDR3 is TGTGCCAGCAGCTTAAAGGGGACAGGGTATTCCCAAGAGACCCAGTACTTC. V usage is TRBV11-2 and J usage is TRBJ2-5; 9 positions agree with TRBD1. V was clipped by 2 bases and J by 1 base; unmatched bases: 8. Germline assignment: CDR1 SGHAT and CDR2 FQNNGV. The length of the CDR3 is 17 residues.

This clonotype was found many times. Here the CDR3 reads CASSFGDRGYTF. Written as DNA, the CDR3 is TGTGCCAGCAGTTTTGGGGACAGGGGCTACACCTTC. The rearrangement joins TRBV28 to TRBJ1-2; 8 nucleotides agree with TRBD1. V shed 3 bases, J shed 8 bases, and the junction held 2 bases outside the gene matches. This CDR3 is built from 12 residues. In germline, CDR1 is MDHEN, CDR2 SYDVKM.

The V gene is TRBV9, the J gene TRBJ1-5, with 7 nucleotides matching TRBD1. CDR3 size: 15 residues. With 2 bases clipped from V and 3 bases from J, the junction kept 5 bases outside the gene matches. Germline CDR1 and CDR2: SGDLS and YYNGEE. Here the CDR3 DNA reads TGTGCCAGCAGCGTGGGGACAGCCGACAATCAGCCCCAGCATTTT. Its translation is CASSVGTADNQPQHF.

This rearrangement joins TRBV7-9 to TRBJ2-3, with a possible D match to TRBD1 (5 bases). This CDR3 is built from 15 residues. Between the trimmed V and J ends, which lost 2 bases and 2 bases, there was a span of 11 bases. Looked up from germline, CDR1 is SEHNR and CDR2 is FQNEAQ (reference sequence). The CDR3 nucleotides are TGTGCCAGCAGCTTATCGACAGATATCACAGATACGCAGTATTTT. This gives the protein CASSLSTDITDTQYF.

On this clonotype: A read error may explain this, as a much larger clone is one base away. Given the absence of the conserved phenylalanine or tryptophan at the CDR3 end, a read error is likely. The genes are TRBV7-9 and TRBJ2-7; 10 nucleotides line up with TRBD2. V lost 7 bases to trimming and J lost 2 bases; unmatched junction nucleotides: 2. CDR1 and CDR2 from the germline V gene are SEHNR and FQNEAQ (reference sequence). The CDR3 is made up of 13 amino acids. CDR3: CASKGTSAYEQYS. The CDR3 DNA is TGTGCCAGCAAAGGGACTAGCGCCTACGAGCAGTACTCC.

This chain joins TRBV6-1 and TRBJ1-5, with D hard to call. V was shortened by 6 bases and J by 0 bases, with 6 bases between the two germline ends. CDR1 MNHNS and CDR2 SASEGT come from the germline V gene. CDR3 length equals 13 residues. The CDR3 DNA reads TGTGCCAGCAGAACCCTTAGCAATCAGCCCCAGCATTTT. Translating gives CASRTLSNQPQHF.

The gene calls are TRBV10-3 and TRBJ2-1; D is perhaps TRBD2 (6 bases). The CDR3 length is 15 residues. Germline V lookup: CDR1 ENHRY, CDR2 SYGVKD. The germline V and J ends were trimmed by 2 bases and 5 bases, with 13 bases remaining between them. CDR3 nucleotide sequence: TGTGCCATCAGTGAGAGGCGGGACTTGAACAATGAGCAGTTCTTC. It translates to CAISERRDLNNEQFF.

The table lists this clonotype with many counts. The V and J genes are TRBV6-2 or TRBV6-3 and TRBJ2-7; D unresolved. The germline gives CDR1 MNHEY, CDR2 SVGEGT. V was pared by 5 bases and J by 2 bases, with 16 bases between. CDR3 length: 15 residues. CDR3 protein: CASSVRLVGAYEQYF. CDR3 bases: TGTGCCAGCAGTGTCCGCTTGGTCGGAGCCTACGAGCAGTACTTC.

A remark on this clonotype: Compared with germline, one end of the junction differs, possibly owing to a read error. The chain has TRBV14 and TRBJ2-3; no firm D call. This CDR3 is built from 13 residues. CDR1 and CDR2 (germline): SGHDN, FVKESK. The CDR3 DNA sequence: TGTGCCGGCAGCCAAGGGTTGAAGGATACGCAGTATTTT. Translation gives CAGSQGLKDTQYF.

This clonotype appeared a few times. The genes are TRBV25-1 and TRBJ2-1; D tentatively fits TRBD1 or TRBD2 (5 bases each). Trimming cost V 2 bases and J 7 bases, with 12 bases left between them. CDR1 and CDR2 (germline): MGHDK, SYGVNS. The CDR3 totals 14 residues. CDR3 protein: CASSEDRDGNEQFF. The CDR3 bases are TGTGCCAGCAGTGAAGACCGGGACGGGAATGAGCAGTTCTTC.

This clonotype was observed many times. The chain links TRBV6-1 to TRBJ2-3; D uncertain. Germline lookup yields CDR1 MNHNS and CDR2 SASEGT. V was trimmed by 4 bases and J by 6 bases, leaving 11 bases between them. CDR3 size: 13 residues. Written as DNA, the CDR3 is TGTGCCAGCAGTGTCGCGCTGGGCGATACGCAGTATTTT. Amino acids: CASSVALGDTQYF.

V and J are TRBV5-1 and TRBJ2-5, with TRBD1 identical over 9 bases. There are 15 residues in the CDR3. Unmatched junction bases numbered 9, after V lost 4 bases and J lost 5 bases. Looked up from germline, CDR1 is SGHRS and CDR2 is YFSETQ. The CDR3 loop reads CASSPRTGVGETQYF. The CDR3 bases are TGCGCCAGCAGCCCGCGGACAGGGGTAGGGGAGACCCAGTACTTC.

A single count supports this clonotype. CDR3: CAWSVRTGANYGYTF. CDR3 sequence (DNA): TGTGCCTGGAGTGTGCGTACGGGAGCTAACTATGGCTACACCTTC. V usage is TRBV30 and J usage is TRBJ1-2; the D is unclear. V lost 0 bases to trimming and J lost 0 bases, with 11 bases between them. The CDR3 is 15 amino acids. Germline-derived CDR1 and CDR2 are GTSNPN and SVGIG (reference sequence).

This clonotype was counted many times. The chain recombines TRBV27 with TRBJ1-1, with no clear D. Trimming removed 6 bases at V and 3 bases at J, with 11 bases between. The CDR3 contains 13 residues. Germline V lookup: CDR1 MNHEY, CDR2 SMNVEV (reference sequence). The CDR3 sequence: CASRPYEYTEAFF. In nucleotides, the CDR3 is TGTGCCAGCAGACCTTACGAGTACACTGAAGCTTTCTTT.

Only a few counts were recorded for this clonotype. The chain links TRBV7-9 to TRBJ1-1, with D uncertain. CDR3 length: 15 amino acids. The V end lost 9 bases, the J end lost 4 bases, and 21 bases lay between the germline ends. In germline, CDR1 is SEHNR, CDR2 FQNEAQ (reference sequence). CDR3 in DNA: TGTGCCAGTCAGCCTCCAGCCTCCAAAGGCACTGAAGCTTTCTTT. Translated: CASQPPASKGTEAFF.

This clonotype has a handful of counts. CDR3 coding DNA: TGTGCCAGCAGCCCTGGACTAGCGGGAGCAGAGCAGTACTTC. Amino acids: CASSPGLAGAEQYF. V usage is TRBV6-1 and J usage is TRBJ2-7; TRBD2 matches at 13 bases. This CDR3 has 14 residues. Trimming removed 6 bases from V and 7 bases from J; junction bases left unmatched: 6. Germline V gene data show CDR1 as MNHNS and CDR2 as SASEGT.